This record concerns one T cell receptor (beta chain) sequence. The antigen is unknown. CDR3 size: 14 residues. V dropped 4 bases and J dropped 2; count of bases not matched to a gene: 5. CDR1 and CDR2 (germline): SGHRS, YFSETQ. These data come from a study of STAT3 mutations in large granular lymphocyte leukemia. The study's findings and limits: After therapy, about 30% of the 18 patients switched clonotypes, all new clones STAT3 wild type. Differing intervals and regimens complicate linking therapy response to clone burden. No sample exists from the first appearance of each clone. In T-cell large granular lymphocyte leukemia, about half of patients showed multiple immunodominant subclonotypes.

Clones were sequenced by immunoSEQ multiplex PCR, and TCRdb holds only the in-frame ones, with some missing. The sample has approximately 10,000 clones, 45% to 65% seen once. The TCR sequence derives from a boy aged 5-17 years with T-cell large granular lymphocyte leukemia. Some clones in this sample may be carry-over from other donors' samples. The source material was peripheral blood mononuclear cells. The chain links TRBV5-1 to TRBJ1-1; 7 positions match TRBD1. The CDR3 DNA reads as TGCGCCAGCAGCCCCGGGACAGCTAACACTGAAGCTTTCTTT. Its translation is CASSPGTANTEAFF.